Each of the 3 T cell receptor beta chains below was sequenced from the same sample in a study of beta chain features in type 1 diabetes. Study outcomes and limitations: Type 1 diabetes patients showed a moderate but significant shortening of TCRB CDR3s in all four CD4+ subsets.

The investigators reverse transcribed all of the isolated RNA, so they sequenced expressed TCRB transcripts. Only in-frame clones appear in the TCRdb table, and some are missing; sequencing was by immunoSEQ multiplex PCR. The data contain about 340,000 clones, approximately 13% of them singletons. No antigens are known for them. The sample was naive CD4+ T cells from blood. These TCRs come from a woman between 18 and 29 years old with type 1 diabetes.

This clone was seen more than once but under ten times. This chain links TRBV19 with TRBJ2-5, with 7 nucleotides matching TRBD1. The CDR3 totals 14 residues. CDR1 LNHDA and CDR2 SQIVND come from the germline V gene (reference sequence). Germline trimming cut 5 bases from V and 5 bases from J; bases unmatched to any gene: 8. CDR3 sequence (DNA): TGTGCCAGTAGTCCGACAGGGACAACGGAGACCCAGTACTTC. It translates to CASSPTGTTETQYF.

This clone was seen a handful of times. V usage is TRBV29-1 and J usage is TRBJ2-7; TRBD2 matches at 7 bases. The CDR3 contains 12 residues. Trimming cost V 4 bases and J 7 bases; bases outside gene matches: 7. Per the germline V gene, CDR1 is SQVTM and CDR2 is ANQGSEA. CDR3 protein: CSVGREVGEQYF. For the CDR3, the DNA is TGCAGCGTTGGACGGGAGGTCGGTGAGCAGTACTTC.

This clone has a handful of counts. The V call is TRBV18, the J call TRBJ2-5; a weak D match, TRBD1 (6 bases). There are 12 residues in the CDR3. In germline, CDR1 is KGHSH, CDR2 LQKENI. V lost 6 bases and J lost 2, with 7 bases in between. In DNA, the CDR3 is TGTGCCAGCTCTACAGGGCAAGAGACCCAGTACTTC. Protein: CASSTGQETQYF.